Here is one T cell receptor beta chain with its context. Losses at the gene ends were 8 bases for V and 0 bases for J; bases not matched to a gene: 8. The V gene's germline CDR1 is SNHLY and CDR2 FYNNEI. This CDR3 has 15 residues. Authors' analysis steps: Amplification of reference gene primers provided the estimated nucleated cell counts. Data came from immunoSEQ multiplex PCR; TCRdb stores just in-frame clones and leaves some out. The V and J calls and clone size are taken from that table; D and trimming were inferred from the DNA. The table lists about 40,000 clones, around 91% of them singletons, with 8% to 10% in the top ten. The source of the sample is a study of blood T cell repertoires in COVID-19. About the research overall: COVID-19 samples collected from the United States, Italy and Spain covered acute and convalescent phases. T cells, B-cell-depleted T cells, or PBMCs supplied cDNA or gDNA.

Sequencing was performed on peripheral blood. The sequence derives from a man aged 50-59 years with active COVID-19. The gene calls are TRBV2 and TRBJ2-3; 7 bases are a match to TRBD1. CDR3 loop: CASAAGTASTDTQYF. The CDR3 DNA reads TGTGCCAGCGCCGCCGGGACAGCTAGCACAGATACGCAGTATTTT.